This TCR beta chain originates from a study of blood T cell repertoires in COVID-19. Those enrolled, adults aged about 18 to 89 years, came from some 23 US areas. Cohort 3 recovery required two negative PCRs, clearance, or symptom resolution. V lost 0 bases and J lost 6; bases outside the gene matches: 3. Germline CDR1 MNHEY, CDR2 SVGAGI. The CDR3 spans 16 residues. Under the authors' procedure: Reference gene primer amplification gave estimated nucleated cell counts. Clones were sequenced by immunoSEQ multiplex PCR, and TCRdb holds only the in-frame ones, with some missing. V, J and clone size derive from that table, while D and trimming were established from the DNA sequence. The sample yields a few hundred thousand clones, around 91% seen once.

Sequencing was done on a sample of PBMCs or T cells enriched from blood (not recorded which). This chain links TRBV6-5 with TRBJ2-4, with 12 positions matching TRBD2. This TCR was recovered from a young man who had recovered from COVID-19. As DNA, the CDR3 is TGTGCCAGCAGTTACTCGACTAGCGGGGGAAGAAACATTCAGTACTTC. Protein sequence: CASSYSTSGGRNIQYF.